The T cell receptor beta chain under discussion was sequenced for a study of T-cell reconstitution after alpha-beta-depleted transplantation in children. Construction of the TCRbeta library involved unique molecular identifiers. One entry per CDR3 protein, called by TCRdb with MiXCR from the PCR reads. The sample has around 130,000 distinct CDR3 sequences, 8.5% to 10% seen once. This CDR3 has 15 amino acids. Germline V gene sequence: CDR1 MNHEY, CDR2 SVGEGT. V lost 5 bases and J lost 7, with 19 bases in between. The receptor was derived from a girl under three years old who had a stem cell transplant for combined immunodeficiency, so the T cells may come from the graft donor. Sequencing used PBMCs, mostly from graft donor cells, obtained 180 days after TCRalphabeta/CD19-depleted stem cell transplant. The rearrangement uses TRBV6-2 or TRBV6-3 and TRBJ2-3, with D unclear. The CDR3 here is CASSSSTATTYTQYF. The CDR3, as DNA: TGTGCCAGCAGTAGTTCAACGGCCACAACTTATACGCAGTATTTT.